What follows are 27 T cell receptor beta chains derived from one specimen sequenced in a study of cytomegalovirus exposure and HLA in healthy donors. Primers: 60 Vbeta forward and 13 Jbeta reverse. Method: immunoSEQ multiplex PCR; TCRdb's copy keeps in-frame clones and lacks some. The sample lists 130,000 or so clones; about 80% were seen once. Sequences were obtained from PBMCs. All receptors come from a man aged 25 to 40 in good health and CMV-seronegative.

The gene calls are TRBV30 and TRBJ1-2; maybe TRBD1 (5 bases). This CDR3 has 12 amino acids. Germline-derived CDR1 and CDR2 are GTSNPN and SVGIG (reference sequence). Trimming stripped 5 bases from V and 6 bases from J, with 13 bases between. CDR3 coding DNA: TGTGCCTGGGCCCCAGCACAGGATGGCTACACCTTC. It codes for CAWAPAQDGYTF.

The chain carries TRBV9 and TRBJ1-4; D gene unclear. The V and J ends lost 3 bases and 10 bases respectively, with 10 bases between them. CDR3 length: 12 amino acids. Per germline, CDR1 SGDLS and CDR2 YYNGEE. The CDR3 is CASSGGTGKLFF. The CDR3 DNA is TGTGCCAGCAGCGGAGGCACGGGAAAACTGTTTTTT.

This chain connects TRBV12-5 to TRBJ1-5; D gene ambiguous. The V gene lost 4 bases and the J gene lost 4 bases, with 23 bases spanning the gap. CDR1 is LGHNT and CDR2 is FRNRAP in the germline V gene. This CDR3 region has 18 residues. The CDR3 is CASGWGGRVLRNNQPQHF. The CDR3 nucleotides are TGTGCTAGTGGTTGGGGAGGTAGGGTCCTACGCAATAATCAGCCCCAGCATTTT.

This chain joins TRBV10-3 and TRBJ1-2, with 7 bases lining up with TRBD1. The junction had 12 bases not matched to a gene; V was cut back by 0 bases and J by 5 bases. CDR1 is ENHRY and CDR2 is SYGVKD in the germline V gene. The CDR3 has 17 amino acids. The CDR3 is CAISESNGWRQGYGYTF. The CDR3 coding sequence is TGTGCCATCAGTGAGTCGAACGGCTGGCGACAGGGTTATGGCTACACCTTC.

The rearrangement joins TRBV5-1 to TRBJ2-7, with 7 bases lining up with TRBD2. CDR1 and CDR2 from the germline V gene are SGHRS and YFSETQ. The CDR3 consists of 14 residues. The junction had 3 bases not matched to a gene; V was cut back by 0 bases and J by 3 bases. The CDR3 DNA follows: TGCGCCAGCAGCTTGGGACTAGCTTTCTACGAGCAGTACTTC. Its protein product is CASSLGLAFYEQYF.

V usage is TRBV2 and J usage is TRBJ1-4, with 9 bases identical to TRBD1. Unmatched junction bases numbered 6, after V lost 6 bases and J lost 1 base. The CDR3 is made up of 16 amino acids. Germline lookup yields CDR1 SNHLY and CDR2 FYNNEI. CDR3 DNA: TGTGCCAGCAGCCGGGACAGGGTGGTAACTAATGAAAAACTGTTTTTT. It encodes CASSRDRVVTNEKLFF.

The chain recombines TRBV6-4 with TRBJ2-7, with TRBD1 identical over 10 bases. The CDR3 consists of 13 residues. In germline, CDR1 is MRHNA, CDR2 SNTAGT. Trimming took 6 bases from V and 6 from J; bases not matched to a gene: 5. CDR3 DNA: TGTGCCAGCAGGATCCGGGACAGGGGCGAGCAGTACTTC. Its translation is CASRIRDRGEQYF.

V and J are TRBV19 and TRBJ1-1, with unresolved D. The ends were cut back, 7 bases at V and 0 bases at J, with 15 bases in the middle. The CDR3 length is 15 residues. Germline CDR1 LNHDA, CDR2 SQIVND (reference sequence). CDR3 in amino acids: CASTLGRNLNTEAFF. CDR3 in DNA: TGTGCCAGTACCCTGGGGAGAAACTTGAACACTGAAGCTTTCTTT.

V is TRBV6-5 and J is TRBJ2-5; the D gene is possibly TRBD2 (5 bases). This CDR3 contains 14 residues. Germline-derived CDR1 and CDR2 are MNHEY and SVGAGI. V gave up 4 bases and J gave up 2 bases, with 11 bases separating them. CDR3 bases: TGTGCCAGCAGTTCCCCGGGGATTCAAGAGACCCAGTACTTC. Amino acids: CASSSPGIQETQYF.

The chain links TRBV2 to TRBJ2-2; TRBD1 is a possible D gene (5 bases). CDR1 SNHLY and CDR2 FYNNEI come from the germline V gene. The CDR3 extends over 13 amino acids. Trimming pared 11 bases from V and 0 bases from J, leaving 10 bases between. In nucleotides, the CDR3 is TGTGCCCGCGCACAGGCGAACACCGGGGAGCTGTTTTTT. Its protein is CARAQANTGELFF.

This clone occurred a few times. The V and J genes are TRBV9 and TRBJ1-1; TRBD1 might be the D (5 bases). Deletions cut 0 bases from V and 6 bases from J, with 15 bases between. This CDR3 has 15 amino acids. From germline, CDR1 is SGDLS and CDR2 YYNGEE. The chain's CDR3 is CASSVGPGQGAEAFF. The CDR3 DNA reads TGTGCCAGCAGCGTAGGCCCAGGGCAGGGCGCTGAAGCTTTCTTT.

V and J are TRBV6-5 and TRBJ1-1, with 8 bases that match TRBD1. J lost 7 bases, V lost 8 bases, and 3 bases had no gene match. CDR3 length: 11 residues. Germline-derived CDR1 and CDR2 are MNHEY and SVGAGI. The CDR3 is CASRTGLEAFF. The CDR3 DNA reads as TGTGCCAGCCGGACAGGGCTTGAAGCTTTCTTT.

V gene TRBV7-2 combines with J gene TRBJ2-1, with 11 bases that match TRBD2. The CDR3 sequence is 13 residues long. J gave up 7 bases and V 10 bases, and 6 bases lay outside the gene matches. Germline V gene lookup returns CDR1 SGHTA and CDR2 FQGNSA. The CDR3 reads CATGTSGPNEQFF. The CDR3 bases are TGTGCCACCGGGACTAGCGGCCCAAATGAGCAGTTCTTC.

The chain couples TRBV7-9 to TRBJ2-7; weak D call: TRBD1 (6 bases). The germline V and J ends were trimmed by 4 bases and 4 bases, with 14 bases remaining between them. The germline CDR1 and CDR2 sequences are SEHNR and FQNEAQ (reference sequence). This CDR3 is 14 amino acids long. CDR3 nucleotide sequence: TGTGCCAGCAGCTCCACCGGGACACTATACGAGCAGTACTTC. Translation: CASSSTGTLYEQYF.

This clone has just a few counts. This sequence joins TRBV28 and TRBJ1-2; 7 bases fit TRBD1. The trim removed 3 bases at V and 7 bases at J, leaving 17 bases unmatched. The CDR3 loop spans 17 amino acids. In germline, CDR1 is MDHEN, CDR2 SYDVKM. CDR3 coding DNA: TGTGCCAGCAGTTTTATCCTAGAAGCACGGGACAGCCCTGGCTACACCTTC. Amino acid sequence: CASSFILEARDSPGYTF.

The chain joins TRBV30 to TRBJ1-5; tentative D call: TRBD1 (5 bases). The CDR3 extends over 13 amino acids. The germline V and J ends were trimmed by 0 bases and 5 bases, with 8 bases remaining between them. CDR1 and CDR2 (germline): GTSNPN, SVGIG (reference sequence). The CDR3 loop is CAWSVQEDQPQHF. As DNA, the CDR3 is TGTGCCTGGAGTGTACAGGAAGATCAGCCCCAGCATTTT.

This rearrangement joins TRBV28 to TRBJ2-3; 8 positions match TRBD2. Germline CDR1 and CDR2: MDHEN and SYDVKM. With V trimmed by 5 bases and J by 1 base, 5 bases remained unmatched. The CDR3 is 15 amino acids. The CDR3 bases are TGTGCCAGCAGTCCTGGGCGGGAGGGCACAGATACGCAGTATTTT. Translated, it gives CASSPGREGTDTQYF.

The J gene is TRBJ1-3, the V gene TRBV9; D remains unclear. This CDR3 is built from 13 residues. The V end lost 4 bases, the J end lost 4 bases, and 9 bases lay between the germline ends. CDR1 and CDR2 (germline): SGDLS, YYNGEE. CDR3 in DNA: TGTGCCAGCAGCACTCTTTGGGGAAACACCATATATTTT. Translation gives CASSTLWGNTIYF.

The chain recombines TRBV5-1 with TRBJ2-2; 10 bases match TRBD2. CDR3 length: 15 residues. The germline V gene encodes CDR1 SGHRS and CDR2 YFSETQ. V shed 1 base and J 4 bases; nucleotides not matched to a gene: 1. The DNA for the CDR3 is TGCGCCAGCAGCTTGACTAGCGGGGTCACCGGGGAGCTGTTTTTT. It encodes CASSLTSGVTGELFF.

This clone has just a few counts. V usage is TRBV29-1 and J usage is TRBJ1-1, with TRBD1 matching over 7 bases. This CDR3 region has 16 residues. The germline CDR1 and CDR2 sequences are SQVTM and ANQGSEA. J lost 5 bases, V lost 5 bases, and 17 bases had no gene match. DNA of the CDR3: TGCAGCGTTCCCGTCTTACAAAGACAGGGAAGGACTGAAGCTTTCTTT. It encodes CSVPVLQRQGRTEAFF.

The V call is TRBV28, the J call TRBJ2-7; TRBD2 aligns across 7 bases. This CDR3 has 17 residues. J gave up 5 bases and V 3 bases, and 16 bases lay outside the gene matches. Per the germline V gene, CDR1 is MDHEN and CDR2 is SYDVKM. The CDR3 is CASSFGGLWEGLDEQYF. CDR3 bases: TGTGCCAGCAGTTTTGGAGGATTGTGGGAGGGCCTCGACGAGCAGTACTTC.

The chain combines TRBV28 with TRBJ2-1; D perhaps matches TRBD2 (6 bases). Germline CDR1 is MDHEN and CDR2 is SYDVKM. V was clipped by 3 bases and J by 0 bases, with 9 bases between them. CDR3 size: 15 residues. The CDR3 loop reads CASSFLEGSYNEQFF. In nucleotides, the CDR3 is TGTGCCAGCAGTTTTTTGGAGGGCTCCTACAATGAGCAGTTCTTC.

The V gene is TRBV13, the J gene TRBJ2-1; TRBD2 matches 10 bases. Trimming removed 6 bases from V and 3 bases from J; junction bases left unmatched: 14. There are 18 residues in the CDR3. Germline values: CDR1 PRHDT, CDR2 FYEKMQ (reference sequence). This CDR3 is CASSSKITTSGIYNEQFF. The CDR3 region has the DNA TGTGCCAGCAGTAGCAAGATTACCACTAGCGGGATCTACAATGAGCAGTTCTTC.

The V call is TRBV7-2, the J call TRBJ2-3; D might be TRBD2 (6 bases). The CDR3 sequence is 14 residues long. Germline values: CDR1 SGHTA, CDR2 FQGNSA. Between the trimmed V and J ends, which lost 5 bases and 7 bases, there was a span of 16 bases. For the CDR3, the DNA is TGTGCCAGCAGCCACGACCGGGGGAGAAATACGCAGTATTTT. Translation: CASSHDRGRNTQYF. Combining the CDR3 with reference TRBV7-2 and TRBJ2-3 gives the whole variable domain GAGVSQSPSNKVTEKGKDVELRCDPISGHTALYWYRQSLGQGLEFLIYFQGNSAPDKSGLPSDRFSAERTGGSVSTLTIQRTQQEDSAVYLCASSHDRGRNTQYFGPGTRLTVL.

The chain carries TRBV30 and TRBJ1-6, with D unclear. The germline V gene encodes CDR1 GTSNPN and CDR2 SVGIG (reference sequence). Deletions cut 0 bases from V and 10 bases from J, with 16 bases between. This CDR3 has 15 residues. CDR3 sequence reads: CAWSVAEGRHSPLHF. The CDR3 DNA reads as TGTGCCTGGAGTGTGGCTGAAGGGAGACACTCACCCCTCCACTTT.

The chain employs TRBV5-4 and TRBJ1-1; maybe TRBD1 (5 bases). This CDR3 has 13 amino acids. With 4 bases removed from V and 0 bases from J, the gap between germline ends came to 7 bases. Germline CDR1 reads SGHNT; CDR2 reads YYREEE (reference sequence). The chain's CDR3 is CASSPGLNTEAFF. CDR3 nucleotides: TGTGCCAGCAGCCCAGGGCTGAACACTGAAGCTTTCTTT.

CDR3 protein: CAISEAGAQYF. The CDR3 DNA reads TGTGCCATCAGTGAGGCCGGGGCGCAGTATTTT. The J gene is TRBJ2-3, the V gene TRBV10-3; a possible D gene is TRBD2 (5 bases). The CDR3 runs 11 residues. V was shortened by 2 bases and J by 10 bases, with 7 bases between the two germline ends. Germline values: CDR1 ENHRY, CDR2 SYGVKD.